The 6 T cell receptor beta chains listed next were all sequenced from one sample in a study of cytomegalovirus exposure and HLA in healthy donors. Clones were read by immunoSEQ multiplex PCR, and TCRdb kept only the in-frame ones, dropping some. The sample records 150,000 to 200,000 clones, around 84% being singletons. The sample taken for sequencing was PBMCs. The receptors shown here come from a man in his late teens or twenties in good health and CMV-seropositive.

The chain employs TRBV7-9 and TRBJ2-7; 9 nucleotides agree with TRBD1. With V trimmed by 3 bases and J by 5 bases, 5 bases remained unmatched. Per germline, CDR1 SEHNR and CDR2 FQNEAQ (reference sequence). CDR3 size: 14 residues. CDR3 loop: CASSFSGTGNEQYF. DNA for the CDR3: TGTGCCAGCAGCTTTTCCGGGACAGGGAACGAGCAGTACTTC.

This clone appeared a few times. The rearrangement links TRBV27 to TRBJ1-5; D gene ambiguous. Germline-derived CDR1 and CDR2 are MNHEY and SMNVEV (reference sequence). V was trimmed by 4 bases and J by 2 bases, leaving 15 bases between them. The CDR3 length is 16 residues. CDR3 DNA sequence: TGTGCCAGCAGTTCAACCGACGGAGTTCGCAATCAGCCCCAGCATTTT. Its protein product is CASSSTDGVRNQPQHF.

The CDR3 coding sequence is TGCGCCAGCAGCTTGGGGGGAGCGGGAGGGCTGAGCTCCTACAATGAGCAGTTCTTC. This translates into CASSLGGAGGLSSYNEQFF. The V call is TRBV5-1, the J call TRBJ2-1, with 10 nucleotides matching TRBD2. Germline assignment: CDR1 SGHRS and CDR2 YFSETQ. Losses at the gene ends were 0 bases for V and 0 bases for J; bases not matched to a gene: 9. The CDR3 loop spans 19 amino acids.

The V gene is TRBV7-8, the J gene TRBJ2-7; 7 bases agree with TRBD2. The CDR3 is 13 amino acids. The J segment lost 1 base and the V segment lost 6 bases, leaving 3 bases of the junction unmatched. Germline V gene data show CDR1 as SGHVS and CDR2 as FQNEAQ. The chain's CDR3 is CASRPSGSYEQYF. CDR3 DNA: TGTGCCAGCAGGCCTAGCGGATCCTACGAGCAGTACTTC.

V is TRBV9 and J is TRBJ2-5; 7 nucleotides align to TRBD2. CDR3 length: 11 residues. Per the germline V gene, CDR1 is SGDLS and CDR2 is YYNGEE. Trimming took 3 bases from V and 10 from J; bases not matched to a gene: 3. Here the CDR3 DNA reads TGTGCCAGCAGCGGGGGGGGTGGCCAGTACTTC. It translates to CASSGGGGQYF.

This clone occurred a few times. V usage is TRBV23-1 and J usage is TRBJ2-7; 12 bases are a match to TRBD1. TRBV23-1 carries the ORF label, with uncertain function. This CDR3 has 16 amino acids. V gave up 0 bases and J gave up 3 bases; unmatched junction bases: 3. The CDR3, as DNA: TGCGCCAGCAGTCAATCCGGGACAGGGGGCCACTACGAGCAGTACTTC. The encoded protein is CASSQSGTGGHYEQYF.